This TCR beta chain was retrieved from a study of Ad26.COV2.S vaccination and SARS-CoV-2 variants. The CDR3 spans 13 residues. Trimming left V 6 bases short and J 5 bases short, with 10 bases between. Libraries were prepared by immunoSEQ multiplex PCR; TCRdb keeps only in-frame clonotypes and omits some of them. Of about 680,000 clones in the sample, around 92% were seen once. Treatment indicated: 19 received Ad26.COV2.S at low or high dose, single or two shots; a few received placebo; per-sample allocation not given. Material that was analyzed had been drawn on day 63 after the first vaccine or placebo injection.

The clonotype comes from a person between 18 and 60 years old who received the Ad26.COV2.S COVID-19 vaccine or a placebo. The material was peripheral blood, obtained in a trial of Ad26.COV2.S vaccine versus placebo. V usage is TRBV12-3 or TRBV12-4 and J usage is TRBJ1-4; D is undetermined. The CDR3 reads CASSSGRNEKLFF. In nucleotides, the CDR3 is TGTGCCAGCAGCTCTGGCAGGAATGAAAAACTGTTTTTT.